This TCR beta chain comes out of a study of Ad26.COV2.S vaccination and SARS-CoV-2 variants. Looking at the study overall: Once, or twice with 56 days between doses, Ad26.COV2.S was given intramuscularly. Study-level findings and limits: Across vaccine and placebo recipients, the breadth of non-spike TCRs was similar. After vaccination, substantial breadth of spike-specific CD8+ and CD4+ responses was reported.

Produced via immunoSEQ multiplex PCR; TCRdb's table is partial and in-frame only. Of under 550,000 clones listed, approximately 92% are singletons. Treatment noted: some 19 received Ad26.COV2.S at low or high dose, single or two shots; 5 received placebo; per-sample allocation not given. The samples date from day 63 after the first vaccine or placebo injection. The individual, an adult aged 18-55 years, was a donor in Boston. Turning to this clone: Its specificity is unknown.

This CDR3 spans 18 amino acids. Germline CDR1 is LGHDT and CDR2 is YNNKEL (reference sequence). Trimming took off 0 bases at V and 0 bases at J, with 17 bases between the two ends. The specimen comprised peripheral blood, sampled in a trial of Ad26.COV2.S vaccine versus placebo. This clonotype originated in a person aged 18-60 years who received the Ad26.COV2.S COVID-19 vaccine or a placebo. The rearrangement uses TRBV3-1 (or the pseudogene TRBV3-2) and TRBJ1-1, with D tentatively TRBD1 (5 bases). CDR3 region: CASSQENFWGVLNTEAFF. The CDR3 coding sequence is TGTGCCAGCAGCCAAGAGAACTTTTGGGGGGTTTTGAACACTGAAGCTTTCTTT.